A selection of T cell receptor beta chains follows, all from one sample in a study of blood T cells in healthy people across ages. TCRdb itself ran the 5' RACE reads through MiXCR, one entry per CDR3 protein. This sample yields approximately 810,000 distinct CDR3 sequences, of which under 40% are seen a single time; 13% belongs to the top ten. The sample consisted of blood. Receptor source: a man between 18 and 29 years old in good health. Each CDR3 is given with its conserved first and last residue. D genes are given only for firm matches. Some rows have no size entry. The others give once, few or many, or a class for an expanded clone.

v_gene	d_gene	abundance	len	j_gene	CDR3aa	CDR3nt
TRBV27	TRBD1	-	14	TRBJ1-1	CASRGAGGRAEAFF	TGTGCCAGCAGGGGGGCAGGGGGTCGGGCTGAAGCTTTCTTT
TRBV4-3	-	few	14	TRBJ2-7	CASSQAYSSYEQYF	TGCGCCAGCAGCCAAGCCTACTCCTCCTACGAGCAGTACTTC
TRBV12-3/TRBV12-4	-	few	17	TRBJ1-4	CASTATYGQVHNEKLFF	TGTGCCAGCACCGCGACCTATGGTCAGGTTCATAATGAAAAACTGTTTTTT
TRBV28	-	-	11	TRBJ2-7	CASSHIYEQYF	TGTGCTAGCAGTCATATTTACGAGCAGTACTTC
TRBV4-1	-	-	14	TRBJ1-5	CASSQPGQRQPQHF	TGCGCCAGCAGCCAGCCGGGCCAAAGGCAGCCCCAGCATTTT
TRBV7-2	-	-	12	TRBJ2-1	CASSFPGFEQFF	TGTGCCAGCAGCTTCCCAGGTTTCGAGCAGTTCTTC
TRBV7-9	TRBD1	-	16	TRBJ1-6	CASSFSSRQGGSPLHF	TGTGCCAGCAGCTTTAGTTCCAGACAGGGCGGTTCACCCCTCCACTTT
TRBV9	TRBD2	-	16	TRBJ2-2	CASSVVAGGNTGELFF	TGTGCCAGCAGCGTAGTAGCGGGGGGGAACACCGGGGAGCTGTTTTTT
TRBV20-1	-	-	13	TRBJ2-3	CSAPRAGQDTQYF	TGCAGTGCCCCCCGGGCGGGTCAGGATACGCAGTATTTT
TRBV18	-	-	14	TRBJ2-7	CASSYGGLWYEQYF	TGTGCCAGCTCATATGGGGGGCTCTGGTACGAGCAGTACTTC
TRBV13	TRBD2	-	16	TRBJ2-7	CASSSRASGVSYEQYF	TGTGCCAGCAGCTCAAGGGCTAGCGGGGTGTCCTACGAGCAGTACTTC
TRBV7-9	-	-	16	TRBJ2-7	CASSFLRAGEAYEQYF	TGTGCCAGCAGCTTTCTACGGGCCGGGGAGGCCTACGAGCAGTACTTC
TRBV12-3/TRBV12-4	TRBD2	-	15	TRBJ2-7	CASSLRGGPSYEQYF	TGTGCCAGCAGTTTACGCGGGGGGCCCTCCTACGAGCAGTACTTC
TRBV29-1	-	-	13	TRBJ2-5	CSVVGTAKETQYF	TGCAGCGTTGTCGGTACAGCTAAAGAGACCCAGTACTTC
TRBV10-3	-	few	12	TRBJ2-7	CAIKTGDNEQYF	TGTGCCATCAAAACAGGCGACAATGAGCAGTACTTC
TRBV12-3/TRBV12-4	-	-	13	TRBJ1-5	CAGSLGVGQPQHF	TGTGCCGGCAGCCTGGGGGTCGGCCAGCCCCAGCATTTT
TRBV5-5	-	few	14	TRBJ1-2	CASSYYTGYEGYTF	TGTGCCAGCAGCTACTACACAGGGTATGAGGGCTACACCTTC